The 13 T cell receptor beta chains below all came from one sample that was sequenced in a study of response to subunit inactivated influenza vaccine. From the RT-PCR reads, TCRdb called clonotypes with MiXCR, one entry per CDR3 protein. This table has around 150,000 distinct CDR3 sequences, around 9.9% appearing once. The sequenced sample was non-naive T cells sorted from PBMCs, obtained 40 to 50 days after vaccination. These receptors were taken from a man in his forties or fifties who received an inactivated influenza vaccine.

The chain recombines TRBV6-2 or TRBV6-3 with TRBJ2-3, with 7 bases aligning to TRBD1. Trimming at V came to 6 bases and at J to 5 bases, leaving 5 bases not matched to a gene. The CDR3 runs 13 residues. Germline CDR1 is MNHEY and CDR2 is SVGEGT. CDR3 DNA sequence: TGTGCCAGCAGCGGGACAGTTATAGATACGCAGTATTTT. Amino acid sequence: CASSGTVIDTQYF.

This clonotype has more than one count but fewer than ten. The rearrangement links TRBV9 to TRBJ2-5; D remains unclear. The CDR3 contains 13 residues. Between the trimmed V and J ends, which lost 0 bases and 5 bases, there was a span of 8 bases. Looked up from germline, CDR1 is SGDLS and CDR2 is YYNGEE. The CDR3 bases are TGTGCCAGCAGCGTAGACAGCAGGGAGACCCAGTACTTC. It translates to CASSVDSRETQYF.

This chain joins TRBV29-1 and TRBJ1-2; 11 bases match TRBD1. Trimming took 4 bases from V and 6 from J; bases not matched to a gene: 19. Germline V gene lookup returns CDR1 SQVTM and CDR2 ANQGSEA. The CDR3 is made up of 18 amino acids. The CDR3 sequence is CSVAKSFRDRGSENGYTF. CDR3 bases: TGCAGCGTTGCTAAATCGTTCCGGGACAGGGGGAGTGAGAATGGCTACACCTTC. The full variable domain, with the rest looked up from reference TRBV29-1 and TRBJ1-2, is SAVISQKPSRDICQRGTSLTIQCQVDSQVTMMFWYRQQPGQSLTLIATANQGSEATYESGFVIDKFPISRPNLTFSTLTVSNMSPEDSSIYLCSVAKSFRDRGSENGYTFGSGTRLTVV.

This clonotype was counted a few times. J is TRBJ1-1 and V is TRBV6-1; D not certain. The CDR3 extends over 13 amino acids. The V gene's germline CDR1 is MNHNS and CDR2 SASEGT. The V end was cut by 6 bases, the J end by 3 bases, with 11 bases between. The CDR3 region has the DNA TGTGCCAGCAGGTCGACGAGGGACACTGAAGCTTTCTTT. It encodes CASRSTRDTEAFF.

The V and J genes are TRBV5-1 and TRBJ2-7; 10 nucleotides agree with TRBD1. The germline V gene has CDR1 SGHRS and CDR2 YFSETQ. The CDR3 has 14 residues. Trimming removed 4 bases from V and 3 bases from J; junction bases left unmatched: 4. CDR3 nucleotide sequence: TGCGCCAGCAGCGATAGGACAGGGGGCTACGAGCAGTACTTC. It specifies CASSDRTGGYEQYF.

This clonotype was seen at least ten times. The chain links TRBV7-9 to TRBJ2-7; the match to TRBD1 covers 9 bases. V shed 2 bases, J shed 5 bases, and the junction held 7 bases outside the gene matches. The CDR3 loop spans 15 amino acids. CDR1 and CDR2 (germline): SEHNR, FQNEAQ (reference sequence). CDR3 loop: CASSLTTTGGNEQYF. CDR3 DNA: TGTGCCAGCAGCTTAACAACGACAGGGGGGAACGAGCAGTACTTC.

This clonotype was observed a few times. The rearrangement uses TRBV19 and TRBJ1-5; D not resolved. Trimming cost V 6 bases and J 2 bases, with 11 bases left between them. CDR3 size: 14 residues. Germline-derived CDR1 and CDR2 are LNHDA and SQIVND (reference sequence). CDR3 sequence (DNA): TGTGCCAGTAGCGAGACGGTGGGCAATCAGCCCCAGCATTTT. This translates into CASSETVGNQPQHF.

This clonotype was counted between two and nine times. This rearrangement joins TRBV11-1 to TRBJ2-1, with 14 positions matching TRBD2. The CDR3 has 18 residues. The V gene end was trimmed by 5 bases and the J gene end by 3 bases; junction bases not matched to a gene: 9. Per germline, CDR1 SGHAT and CDR2 FQDESV (reference sequence). The CDR3, as DNA: TGTGCCAGCAGCATGGGACTAGCGGGAGCCCAAGGCTACAATGAGCAGTTCTTC. Residues: CASSMGLAGAQGYNEQFF.

This clonotype came up a few times. This chain joins TRBV7-2 and TRBJ1-4; 7 bases are shared with TRBD1. Trimming took 5 bases from V and 1 from J; bases not matched to a gene: 4. This CDR3 has 15 residues. Germline CDR1 reads SGHTA; CDR2 reads FQGNSA. CDR3 coding DNA: TGTGCCAGCAGCCAGCAGGGGGGAACTAATGAAAAACTGTTTTTT. It yields the protein CASSQQGGTNEKLFF.

This clonotype has just a few counts. The CDR3 sequence is CASSLEGTVINEQFF. Here the CDR3 DNA reads TGTGCCAGCAGCTTAGAGGGCACAGTGATAAATGAGCAGTTCTTC. This chain uses TRBV7-2 with TRBJ2-1; D is uncertain. Germline assignment: CDR1 SGHTA and CDR2 FQGNSA. Trimming removed 1 base at V and 7 bases at J, with 14 bases between. The CDR3 is 15 residues long.

The chain has TRBV5-4 and TRBJ2-2; D is uncertain. V lost 4 bases and J 9 bases, leaving 19 bases between the germline ends. The germline CDR1 and CDR2 sequences are SGHNT and YYREEE (reference sequence). The CDR3 runs to 15 residues. In DNA form, the CDR3 reads TGTGCCAGCAGCCCGGGCTCTAGAGTGGACCGGGAGCTGTTTTTT. It codes for CASSPGSRVDRELFF.

This clonotype was found a few times. The chain uses TRBV24-1 and TRBJ2-7, with 7 nucleotides matching TRBD2. Germline assignment: CDR1 KGHDR and CDR2 SFDVKD. V lost 4 bases to trimming and J lost 8 bases; unmatched junction nucleotides: 7. This CDR3 comprises 13 residues. The CDR3 DNA follows: TGTGCCACCAGTGACCCGGGGGGTTTAAAGCAGTACTTC. As protein: CATSDPGGLKQYF.

J is TRBJ1-1 and V is TRBV11-1; D gene uncertain. Germline V gene lookup returns CDR1 SGHAT and CDR2 FQDESV (reference sequence). This CDR3 spans 12 amino acids. V lost 2 bases, J lost 7 bases, and 8 bases lay in between. The CDR3 protein is CASSLYSREAFF. CDR3 in DNA: TGTGCCAGCAGCTTATACTCTCGTGAAGCTTTCTTT.